This T cell receptor (beta chain) was recovered during a study of CD8+CD57+ T cells in acquired aplastic anemia. Overall study results and limits: Patient and control CD8+ Simpson's diversity was not significantly different. Around 30 sequences, all CD8+ CDR3, were shared between patients and controls.

Genomic DNA provided the template from which TCR beta VDJ and CDR3 profiles were obtained. TCRdb reprocessed the reads with MiXCR, giving one entry per CDR3 protein. The repertoire holds roughly 250,000 distinct CDR3 sequences, about 80% seen once, with 40% to 55% in the top ten. As to this clonotype: The target antigen is unknown.

Germline V gene data show CDR1 as MGHRA and CDR2 as YSYEKL. CDR3 length: 15 amino acids. Trimming removed 1 base from V and 2 bases from J; junction bases left unmatched: 5. The authors sequenced patients whose flow cytometry had shown CD8+CD57+ cell expansion. Blood came from patients not yet given any therapy. This sequence originates from a human donor with aplastic anemia. The specimen was sorted CD4+, CD8+, or CD8+CD57+ T cells (not recorded which) from PBMCs. The chain carries TRBV4-1 and TRBJ2-7; 7 bases line up with TRBD1. The CDR3 sequence is CASSQGQGQAYEQYF. CDR3 sequence (DNA): TGCGCCAGCAGCCAAGGACAGGGCCAAGCCTACGAGCAGTACTTC.